The TCR beta chain described here comes from a study of blood T cell repertoires in COVID-19. Study at large: Material from acute and convalescent COVID-19 was sourced from the United States, Italy and Spain.

This clone appeared a few times. This sample also contains other DNA sequences that code for the same CDR3. Original data processing: From reference gene primer amplification, estimates of nucleated cell counts were derived. Method: immunoSEQ multiplex PCR; TCRdb's copy keeps in-frame clones and lacks some. The V and J calls and clone size were taken over from that table, and D and trimming were inferred from the DNA. The table records under 250,000 clones, roughly 82% of them present only once. Sequenced: peripheral blood. The clonotype comes from a woman in her 70s with acute or convalescent COVID-19.

CDR3 sequence: CASGSTENTEAFF. As DNA, the CDR3 is TGTGCTAGTGGTTCGACAGAGAACACTGAAGCTTTCTTT. This chain uses TRBV12-5 with TRBJ1-1; D might be TRBD1 (5 bases). Germline V CDR1 and CDR2: LGHNT, FRNRAP. The CDR3 sequence is 13 residues long. Trimming took off 4 bases at V and 1 base at J, with 7 bases between the two ends.